The 10 T cell receptor beta chains given below trace back to one sample, sequenced in a study of T cells expressing NK-cell markers. TCRdb reprocessed the 5' RACE reads, with one entry per CDR3 protein and no DNA. This table lists about 460,000 distinct CDR3 sequences. Material: blood T cells: a sorted CD56 or NKG2C T cell subset, CD4+ or CD8+ T cells, or bulk PBMC T cells (not recorded which). The receptors originated from a woman aged 45-65 years in good health.

The chain employs TRBV6-5 and TRBJ2-7; TCRdb gives TRBD2 as the D gene, but with no DNA this cannot be confirmed. The CDR3 consists of 15 residues. CDR1 is MNHEY, CDR2 SVGAGI, per germline. CDR3 protein: CASSSQAGGSYEQYF.

Here the CDR3 reads CASSPVPNGYTF. This chain joins TRBV12-3 or TRBV12-4 and TRBJ1-2; as DNA is missing, the TRBD1 call by TCRdb cannot be tested. The CDR3 extends over 12 amino acids.

The chain couples TRBV7-2 to TRBJ2-6; the D gene TCRdb calls, TRBD2, cannot be checked with no DNA. Per germline, CDR1 SGHTA and CDR2 FQGNSA. This CDR3 is built from 20 residues. CDR3 region: CASSLSAGTSALVGANVLTF.

This chain uses TRBV6-5 with TRBJ2-5; as DNA is missing, the TRBD1 call by TCRdb cannot be tested. Germline CDR1 is MNHEY and CDR2 is SVGAGI. This CDR3 is 14 amino acids long. The CDR3 is CASSYSEIGGTQYF.

J is TRBJ1-6 and V is TRBV5-1. CDR3 length: 16 residues. The germline gives CDR1 SGHRS, CDR2 YFSETQ. This chain's CDR3 is CASSSGRLASNSPLHF.

The chain uses TRBV19 and TRBJ2-1. In germline, CDR1 is LNHDA, CDR2 SQIVND (reference sequence). The CDR3 sequence is 12 residues long. The CDR3 loop reads CASSIVRSQQFF.

This chain links TRBV20-1 with TRBJ2-5; the D call from TCRdb, TRBD2, cannot be confirmed without DNA. The CDR3 loop spans 12 amino acids. Germline assignment: CDR1 DFQATT and CDR2 SNEGSKA (reference sequence). CDR3 loop: CSASQGGETQYF.

The chain recombines TRBV7-3 with TRBJ1-1; there is no DNA to check the TCRdb D call of TRBD1. Germline V lookup: CDR1 SGHTA, CDR2 FQGTGA. The CDR3 is 16 residues long. The CDR3 sequence is CASSLTFRSGGTEAFF. Using reference TRBV7-3 and TRBJ1-1 for the parts outside the CDR3, the full variable domain is GAGVSQTPSNKVTEKGKYVELRCDPISGHTALYWYRQSLGQGPEFLIYFQGTGAADDSGLPNDRFFAVRPEGSVSTLKIQRTERGDSAVYLCASSLTFRSGGTEAFFGQGTRLTVV.

The V gene is TRBV2, the J gene TRBJ2-1; the D call from TCRdb, TRBD2, cannot be confirmed without DNA. This CDR3 region has 15 residues. In germline, CDR1 is SNHLY, CDR2 FYNNEI. CDR3 sequence: CASRPGLISYNEQFF.

The CDR3 loop reads CASSRSSPGPLPLHF. This chain connects TRBV6-6 to TRBJ1-6; as DNA is missing, the TRBD1 call by TCRdb cannot be tested. This CDR3 contains 15 residues. Looked up from germline, CDR1 is MNHNY and CDR2 is SVGAGI (reference sequence).